Listed below are T cell receptor beta chains from one sample, sequenced in a study of cytomegalovirus exposure and HLA in healthy donors. TCRdb keeps only in-frame clones here, not all; method: immunoSEQ multiplex PCR. Of 140,000 or so clones in the sample, over 80% are singletons; the top ten hold 3% to 4%. Sequenced input: PBMCs. The receptor source for this set is a male donor in good health and CMV-seronegative. CDR3s include the opening cysteine and the closing phenylalanine or tryptophan. The order of the fields is J gene, clone size, V gene, D gene, CDR3 DNA, CDR3 protein. The D gene is left open where the match is weak. Expanded clones get a size class; other rows say once, few or many, or leave the size out.

j_call: TRBJ2-5; clone_size: .; v_call: TRBV5-1; d_call: TRBD1; cdr3_nt: TGCGCCAGCAGTCGGAACAGGGGGGAGACCCAGTACTTC; cdr3_aa: CASSRNRGETQYF
j_call: TRBJ1-3; clone_size: .; v_call: TRBV9; d_call: .; cdr3_nt: TGTGCCAGCAGTCGAAGGACAGACTCTGGAAACACCATATATTTT; cdr3_aa: CASSRRTDSGNTIYF
j_call: TRBJ2-5; clone_size: few; v_call: TRBV11-2; d_call: TRBD1; cdr3_nt: TGTGCCAGCAGCTTAATGCACACAGGGGTTCAAGAGACCCAGTACTTC; cdr3_aa: CASSLMHTGVQETQYF
j_call: TRBJ2-3; clone_size: .; v_call: TRBV4-3; d_call: TRBD2; cdr3_nt: TGCGCCAGCAGCCAAGACGGGGGGAGCACAGATACGCAGTATTTT; cdr3_aa: CASSQDGGSTDTQYF
j_call: TRBJ2-1; clone_size: .; v_call: TRBV18; d_call: .; cdr3_nt: TGTGCCAGCTCACCACCGTTGGGCGGGATGGGTGAGCAGTTCTTC; cdr3_aa: CASSPPLGGMGEQFF
j_call: TRBJ2-1; clone_size: .; v_call: TRBV15; d_call: .; cdr3_nt: TGTGCCACCAGCAGTCGGCAGGGAAACTACAATGAGCAGTTCTTC; cdr3_aa: CATSSRQGNYNEQFF
j_call: TRBJ1-1; clone_size: .; v_call: TRBV5-8; d_call: .; cdr3_nt: TGTGCCAGCAGCTTTATTCAGGGGCGAACTGAAGCTTTCTTT; cdr3_aa: CASSFIQGRTEAFF
j_call: TRBJ2-3; clone_size: .; v_call: TRBV11-2; d_call: .; cdr3_nt: TGTGCCAGCAACTACGGCCCCGATACGCAGTATTTT; cdr3_aa: CASNYGPDTQYF
j_call: TRBJ2-5; clone_size: .; v_call: TRBV5-4; d_call: TRBD1; cdr3_nt: TGTGCCAGCAGCTTGCCAGGGGGAGAGACCCAGTACTTC; cdr3_aa: CASSLPGGETQYF
j_call: TRBJ2-3; clone_size: .; v_call: TRBV6-5; d_call: .; cdr3_nt: TGTGCCAGCAGTTACCATACAAGTGCTAGCACAGATACGCAGTATTTT; cdr3_aa: CASSYHTSASTDTQYF
j_call: TRBJ2-7; clone_size: .; v_call: TRBV18; d_call: TRBD2; cdr3_nt: TGTGCCAGCTCACCACGGGTAGCGGGGTCCTACGAGCAGTACTTC; cdr3_aa: CASSPRVAGSYEQYF
j_call: TRBJ2-3; clone_size: few; v_call: TRBV19; d_call: .; cdr3_nt: TGTGCCAGTAGTATCAGGGACTCCAGGGTCGCAGATACGCAGTATTTT; cdr3_aa: CASSIRDSRVADTQYF
j_call: TRBJ2-1; clone_size: .; v_call: TRBV28; d_call: TRBD1; cdr3_nt: TGTGCCAGCATGGCCCAGACAGGGAGATATTACAATGAGCAGTTCTTC; cdr3_aa: CASMAQTGRYYNEQFF
j_call: TRBJ2-3; clone_size: .; v_call: TRBV27; d_call: TRBD2; cdr3_nt: TGTGCCAGCAGTTTGCCTAGCGGGAGGGATACGCAGTATTTT; cdr3_aa: CASSLPSGRDTQYF
j_call: TRBJ1-1; clone_size: .; v_call: TRBV6-5; d_call: .; cdr3_nt: TGTGCCAGCACCCGCGGCGACACTGAAGCTTTCTTT; cdr3_aa: CASTRGDTEAFF
j_call: TRBJ1-5; clone_size: .; v_call: TRBV30; d_call: TRBD1; cdr3_nt: TGTGCCTGGAGTCAGGGGGCACCCAATCAGCCCCAGCATTTT; cdr3_aa: CAWSQGAPNQPQHF
j_call: TRBJ2-3; clone_size: .; v_call: TRBV14; d_call: TRBD2; cdr3_nt: TGTGCCAGCAGCCAACCATTCTCGACTAGCGGGGTGACAGATACGCAGTATTTT; cdr3_aa: CASSQPFSTSGVTDTQYF
j_call: TRBJ1-2; clone_size: .; v_call: TRBV28; d_call: .; cdr3_nt: TGTGCCAGCAGCGGCGGGGGGCGAAGTTCTGGCTACACCTTC; cdr3_aa: CASSGGGRSSGYTF
j_call: TRBJ1-2; clone_size: .; v_call: TRBV28; d_call: .; cdr3_nt: TGTGCCAGCAGCTCCCTCGCAGGGTATTCTCATGGCTACACCTTC; cdr3_aa: CASSSLAGYSHGYTF
j_call: TRBJ2-1; clone_size: .; v_call: TRBV11-3; d_call: TRBD1; cdr3_nt: TGTGCCAGCAGCCCGAACAGGGGGACCTACAATGAGCAGTTCTTC; cdr3_aa: CASSPNRGTYNEQFF
j_call: TRBJ2-7; clone_size: .; v_call: TRBV29-1; d_call: TRBD1; cdr3_nt: TGCAGCGCCCAGGGGGCCTCCTACGAGCAGTACTTC; cdr3_aa: CSAQGASYEQYF
j_call: TRBJ1-1; clone_size: once; v_call: TRBV10-3; d_call: TRBD1; cdr3_nt: TGTGCCATCAGTCAGGGTACAGGGGGCAGATCGGCTTTCTTT; cdr3_aa: CAISQGTGGRSAFF
j_call: TRBJ1-1; clone_size: .; v_call: TRBV5-5; d_call: TRBD1; cdr3_nt: TGTGCCAGCAGCTTGGTGGGGACAGGGTTAACTGAAGCTTTCTTT; cdr3_aa: CASSLVGTGLTEAFF